This TCR beta chain was captured by sequencing in a study of cytomegalovirus exposure and HLA in healthy donors. Primers: 60 Vbeta forward and 13 Jbeta reverse. Assay: immunoSEQ multiplex PCR; the TCRdb copy retains only in-frame clones and omits some. The repertoire includes about 130,000 clones, roughly 78% of them detected once, and 2% to 3% sits in the top ten. With 4 bases removed from V and 7 bases from J, the gap between germline ends came to 19 bases. Germline V gene lookup returns CDR1 SGHNT and CDR2 YENEEA. The CDR3 has 16 amino acids. This clone was picked up a small number of times. The rearrangement uses TRBV11-3 and TRBJ2-2; tentative D call: TRBD2 (5 bases). The sequencing input was PBMCs. The receptor comes from a man aged 25-45 years in good health and CMV-seronegative. The CDR3 sequence is CASSSSPGGEGGELFF. The CDR3 coding sequence is TGTGCCAGCAGCTCTTCCCCTGGAGGTGAAGGCGGGGAGCTGTTTTTT.